Reported below is one TCR beta chain. These data originate in a study of technical replicates of blood from a few donors. CDR3 length equals 16 residues. The germline gives CDR1 KGHSH, CDR2 LQKENI. With 0 bases removed from V and 4 bases from J, the gap between germline ends came to 12 bases. Here immunoSEQ multiplex PCR was the method, and the copy in TCRdb shows in-frame clones only, minus some. The repertoire consists of roughly 79,000 clones, with 93% occurring once and the leading ten covering less than 0.5%. The receptor's source is a human donor in good health. This sequence joins TRBV18 and TRBJ2-2; a weak D match, TRBD2 (6 bases). Sequencing was performed on T cells isolated from PBMCs. In nucleotides, the CDR3 is TGTGCCAGCTCACCACCGGGGGGAGGAATCACCGGGGAGCTGTTTTTT. Translation: CASSPPGGGITGELFF. The full variable domain, rest sourced from reference TRBV18 and TRBJ2-2, is NAGVMQNPRHLVRRRGQEARLRCSPMKGHSHVYWYRQLPEEGLKFMVYLQKENIIDESGMPKERFSAEFPKEGPSILRIQQVVRGDSAAYFCASSPPGGGITGELFFGEGSRLTVL.